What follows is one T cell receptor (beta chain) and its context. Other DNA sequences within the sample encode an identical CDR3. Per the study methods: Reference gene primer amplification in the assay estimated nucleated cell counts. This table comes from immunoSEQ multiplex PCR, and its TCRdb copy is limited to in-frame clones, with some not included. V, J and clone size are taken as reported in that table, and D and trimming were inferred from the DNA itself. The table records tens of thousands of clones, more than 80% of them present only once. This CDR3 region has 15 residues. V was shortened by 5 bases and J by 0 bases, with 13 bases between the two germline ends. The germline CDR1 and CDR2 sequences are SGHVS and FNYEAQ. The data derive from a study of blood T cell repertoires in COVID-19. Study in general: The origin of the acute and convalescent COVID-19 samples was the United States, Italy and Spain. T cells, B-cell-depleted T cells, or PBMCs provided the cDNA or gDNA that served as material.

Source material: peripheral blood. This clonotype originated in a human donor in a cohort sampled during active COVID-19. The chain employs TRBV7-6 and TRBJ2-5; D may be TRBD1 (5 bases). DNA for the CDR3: TGTGCCAGCAGCCCCAAGGCAGGGTACCAAGAGACCCAGTACTTC. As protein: CASSPKAGYQETQYF.